This T cell receptor beta chain was obtained from a study of blood T cell repertoires in COVID-19. At the level of the study: There were acute and convalescent COVID-19 samples, and they came from the United States, Italy and Spain. The analysed material was cDNA or gDNA that came from T cells, B-cell-depleted T cells, or PBMCs.

This clone was observed a single time. This CDR3 has 15 residues. After removal of 1 base from V and 6 bases from J, the junction contained 7 bases not matched to a gene. Germline assignment: CDR1 SGHRS and CDR2 YFSETQ. Source study methods: It was from reference gene primer amplification that nucleated cell counts were estimated. Generated by immunoSEQ multiplex PCR, the TCRdb table keeps only in-frame clones and is missing some. V, J and clone size derive from that table, while D and trimming were established from the DNA sequence. The sample includes around 150,000 clones, about 72% seen only once; the top ten take approximately 11%.

This TCR was sampled from a man aged 55-75 years who had recovered from COVID-19. The sequenced sample consisted of peripheral blood. This chain links TRBV5-1 with TRBJ2-1, with 7 bases fitting TRBD2. The chain's CDR3 is CASSLSAGVGNEQFF. As DNA, the CDR3 is TGCGCCAGCAGCTTGTCCGCGGGAGTAGGCAATGAGCAGTTCTTC.